What follows are 11 T cell receptor beta chains derived from one specimen sequenced in a study of vaccination effects on CD4 cells after COVID-19. Culture proceeded for nine to eleven days, and CD4+ T cells were then isolated. According to PCR results, the person was infected with SARS-CoV-2 between March and December 2020. Of the BNT162b2 and mRNA-1273 vaccines, participants received two doses of one or the other. The table came from immunoSEQ multiplex PCR; TCRdb's copy has only in-frame clones and leaves some out. The sample carries around 50,000 clones, around 70% recorded once. No antigen has been identified for these receptors. Sequenced material: CD4+ T cells from PBMCs cultured without peptide, taken after COVID-19 vaccination. These receptors were taken from a human donor who had a prior SARS-CoV-2 infection.

The chain has TRBV19 and TRBJ2-2; TRBD2 matches at 7 bases. Germline V gives CDR1 LNHDA, CDR2 SQIVND (reference sequence). The ends lost 5 bases at V and 3 bases at J; junction bases unmatched: 12. This CDR3 is 17 amino acids long. In nucleotides, the CDR3 is TGTGCCAGTAGTCCTCCGCGTCCGGGAGGTCACACCGGGGAGCTGTTTTTT. Translating it yields CASSPPRPGGHTGELFF.

The sample holds a few counts of this clone. This chain connects TRBV6-2 or TRBV6-3 to TRBJ2-3; D perhaps matches TRBD2 (5 bases). Germline V gives CDR1 MNHEY, CDR2 SVGEGT. V was pared by 1 base and J by 6 bases, with 5 bases between. This CDR3 is 12 amino acids long. The CDR3 spells CASSYWRDTQYF. The CDR3 nucleotides are TGTGCCAGCAGTTACTGGAGGGATACGCAGTATTTT.

J is TRBJ2-1 and V is TRBV7-3; maybe TRBD1 (5 bases). V gave up 5 bases and J gave up 9 bases, with 11 bases separating them. This CDR3 has 12 amino acids. In germline, CDR1 is SGHTA, CDR2 FQGTGA. CDR3 amino acids: CASSLREGEQFF. In DNA, the CDR3 is TGTGCCAGCAGCCTCAGGGAAGGTGAGCAGTTCTTC.

The rearrangement uses TRBV6-1 and TRBJ1-2; D remains ambiguous. From germline, CDR1 is MNHNS and CDR2 SASEGT. V dropped 1 base and J dropped 2 bases, with 14 bases sitting between them. The CDR3 contains 16 residues. The CDR3 protein is CASSEGGGRPNYGYTF. The CDR3 region has the DNA TGTGCCAGCAGTGAAGGGGGTGGGCGACCGAACTATGGCTACACCTTC.

Here the CDR3 reads CASSLPGLAGGPGQETQYF. The DNA of the CDR3 is TGCGCCAGCAGCTTACCTGGACTAGCGGGAGGGCCGGGTCAAGAGACCCAGTACTTC. V usage is TRBV5-1 and J usage is TRBJ2-5; the match to TRBD2 covers 15 bases. CDR3 length: 19 residues. V shed 2 bases, J shed 2 bases, and the junction held 10 bases outside the gene matches. Germline-derived CDR1 and CDR2 are SGHRS and YFSETQ.

This chain connects TRBV5-1 to TRBJ2-3; D possibly corresponds to TRBD1 (6 bases). Germline V gene sequence: CDR1 SGHRS, CDR2 YFSETQ. There are 16 residues in the CDR3. Between the trimmed V and J ends, which lost 0 bases and 4 bases, there was a span of 15 bases. The CDR3 spells CASSLGGNRVADTQYF. For the CDR3, the DNA is TGCGCCAGCAGCTTGGGGGGCAACAGGGTCGCAGATACGCAGTATTTT. The full variable domain, completed using reference TRBV5-1 and TRBJ2-3, is KAGVTQTPRYLIKTRGQQVTLSCSPISGHRSVSWYQQTPGQGLQFLFEYFSETQRNKGNFPGRFSGRQFSNSRSEMNVSTLELGDSALYLCASSLGGNRVADTQYFGPGTRLTVL.

The J gene is TRBJ1-1, the V gene TRBV20-1; D remains unclear. Trimming stripped 0 bases from V and 10 bases from J, with 6 bases between. The CDR3 runs to 10 residues. CDR1 DFQATT and CDR2 SNEGSKA come from the germline V gene (reference sequence). CDR3: CSARDERAFF. In DNA, the CDR3 is TGCAGTGCTAGAGACGAAAGAGCTTTCTTT.

The rearrangement joins TRBV18 to TRBJ2-3, with 9 bases that match TRBD2. V was clipped by 1 base and J by 6 bases; unmatched bases: 8. Per the germline V gene, CDR1 is KGHSH and CDR2 is LQKENI. CDR3 length: 16 residues. Here the CDR3 DNA reads TGTGCCAGCTCACCACTTGGAGCGGGAGGTATTGATACGCAGTATTTT. Protein: CASSPLGAGGIDTQYF.

Judged by abundance, this clone is medium-sized. V usage is TRBV13 and J usage is TRBJ2-7, with D unresolved. CDR1 PRHDT and CDR2 FYEKMQ come from the germline V gene (reference sequence). Trimming pared 5 bases from V and 2 bases from J, leaving 22 bases between. The CDR3 consists of 17 residues. The CDR3 nucleotides read TGTGCCAGCAGCGCCGTAGGTGGCAGAAAGAAGCCCTACGAGCAGTACTTC. Translated: CASSAVGGRKKPYEQYF.

V and J are TRBV19 and TRBJ2-3; TRBD2 aligns across 14 bases. Germline V gene sequence: CDR1 LNHDA, CDR2 SQIVND (reference sequence). The CDR3 is 19 amino acids. The trim removed 3 bases at V and 0 bases at J, leaving 8 bases unmatched. CDR3 protein: CASSMNRLAGGGSTDTQYF. The CDR3, as DNA: TGTGCCAGTAGTATGAACCGACTAGCGGGGGGGGGAAGCACAGATACGCAGTATTTT.

The CDR3 bases are TGTGCCAGCTCCCTTACAGGGGACCACGAGCAGTACTTC. Translating it yields CASSLTGDHEQYF. The J gene is TRBJ2-7, the V gene TRBV18; TRBD1 matches 7 bases. This CDR3 contains 13 residues. The trim removed 6 bases at V and 5 bases at J, leaving 7 bases unmatched. Germline assignment: CDR1 KGHSH and CDR2 LQKENI.